The present T cell receptor beta chain was sequenced within a study of blood T cells in healthy people across ages. Study-wide results and caveats: Aged donors had fewer naive CD4+ cells and lower diversity than long-lived donors.

Roughly 10 milliliters of peripheral blood were drawn from each donor into EDTA-treated tubes. Isolating PBMCs gave at least 6 million of these cells per sample. Using a J-beta primer mix together with a sample-barcoded 5' primer, a second PCR was run for roughly 7 to 12 cycles. The template-switch adaptor, which had 12 random nucleotides, put a tag on each cDNA molecule. From the 5' RACE reads, TCRdb called clonotypes with MiXCR, one entry per CDR3 protein. This table holds 600,000 to 650,000 distinct CDR3 sequences, around 54% found once. As concerns this clonotype: The antigen is undetermined.

Trimming at V came to 1 base and at J to 2 bases, leaving 4 bases not matched to a gene. Germline lookup yields CDR1 LGHDT and CDR2 YNNKEL (reference sequence). The CDR3 has 16 residues. The sequenced sample consisted of blood. The clonotype was recovered from a man aged 60 to 75 in good health. The chain couples TRBV3-1 to TRBJ2-3; TRBD2 matches at 9 bases. CDR3 sequence reads: CASSQGASGVTDTQYF. The CDR3 region has the DNA TGTGCCAGCAGCCAAGGCGCTAGCGGGGTCACAGATACGCAGTATTTT.